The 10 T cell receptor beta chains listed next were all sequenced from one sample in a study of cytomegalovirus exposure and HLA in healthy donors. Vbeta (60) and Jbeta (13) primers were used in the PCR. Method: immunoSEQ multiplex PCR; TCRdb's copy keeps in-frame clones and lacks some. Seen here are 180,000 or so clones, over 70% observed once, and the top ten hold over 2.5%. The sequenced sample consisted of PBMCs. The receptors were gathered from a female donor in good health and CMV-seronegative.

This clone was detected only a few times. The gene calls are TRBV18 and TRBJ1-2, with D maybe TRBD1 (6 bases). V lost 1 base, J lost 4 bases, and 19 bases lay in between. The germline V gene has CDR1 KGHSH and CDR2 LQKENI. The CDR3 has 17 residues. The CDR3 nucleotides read TGTGCCAGCTCACCACTCGGACAGACAATTTATGCCTATGGCTACACCTTC. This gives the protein CASSPLGQTIYAYGYTF.

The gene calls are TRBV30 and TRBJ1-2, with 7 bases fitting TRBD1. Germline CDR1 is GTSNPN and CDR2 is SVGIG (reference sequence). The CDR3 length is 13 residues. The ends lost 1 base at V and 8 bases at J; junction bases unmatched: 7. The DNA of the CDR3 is TGTGCCTGGAGTGAGACAGGGATCGGGGGCTACACCTTC. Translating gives CAWSETGIGGYTF.

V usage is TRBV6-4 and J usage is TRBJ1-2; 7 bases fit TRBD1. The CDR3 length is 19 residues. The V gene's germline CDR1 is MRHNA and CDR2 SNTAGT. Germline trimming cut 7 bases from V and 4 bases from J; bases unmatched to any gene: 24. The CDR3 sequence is CASIYPCFERGPQGYGYTF. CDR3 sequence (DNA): TGTGCCAGCATCTATCCCTGTTTCGAGAGGGGGCCCCAGGGCTATGGCTACACCTTC.

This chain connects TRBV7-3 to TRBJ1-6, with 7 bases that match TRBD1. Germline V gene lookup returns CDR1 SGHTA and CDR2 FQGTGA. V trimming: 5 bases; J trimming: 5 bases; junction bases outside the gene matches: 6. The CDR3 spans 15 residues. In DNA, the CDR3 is TGTGCCAGCAGCCGTAGACAGGGTGATAATTCACCCCTCCACTTT. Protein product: CASSRRQGDNSPLHF.

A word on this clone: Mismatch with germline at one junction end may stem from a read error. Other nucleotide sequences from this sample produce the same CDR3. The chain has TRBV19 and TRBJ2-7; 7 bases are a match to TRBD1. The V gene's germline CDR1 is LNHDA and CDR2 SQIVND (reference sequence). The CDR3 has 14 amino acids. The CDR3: CASSAHRGSYEQYF. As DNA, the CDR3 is TGTGCCAGTAGTGCACACAGGGGCTCCTACGAGCAGTACTTT.

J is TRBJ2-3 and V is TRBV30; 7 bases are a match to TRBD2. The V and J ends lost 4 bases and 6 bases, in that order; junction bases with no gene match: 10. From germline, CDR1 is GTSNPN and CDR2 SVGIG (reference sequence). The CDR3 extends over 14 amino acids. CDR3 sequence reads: CAWTHPGGGDTQYF. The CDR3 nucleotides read TGTGCCTGGACCCACCCGGGAGGCGGGGATACGCAGTATTTT.

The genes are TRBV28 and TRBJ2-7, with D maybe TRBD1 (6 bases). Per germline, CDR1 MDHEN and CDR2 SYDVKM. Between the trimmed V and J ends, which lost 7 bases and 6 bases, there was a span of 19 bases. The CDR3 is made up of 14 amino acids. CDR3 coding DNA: TGTGCCAGCACCGTCTCAGGAGTCAGGGGCGAGCAGTACTTC. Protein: CASTVSGVRGEQYF.

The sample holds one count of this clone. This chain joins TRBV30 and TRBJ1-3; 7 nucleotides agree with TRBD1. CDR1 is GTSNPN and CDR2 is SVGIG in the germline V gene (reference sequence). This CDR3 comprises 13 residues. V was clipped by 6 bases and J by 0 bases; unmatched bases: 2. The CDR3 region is CACAGGSGNTIYF. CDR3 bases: TGTGCCTGTGCAGGGGGCTCTGGAAACACCATATATTTT.

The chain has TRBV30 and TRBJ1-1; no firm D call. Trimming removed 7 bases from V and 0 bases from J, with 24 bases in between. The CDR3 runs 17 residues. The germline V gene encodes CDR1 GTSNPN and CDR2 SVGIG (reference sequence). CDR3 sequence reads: CASQAGEEDPLNTEAFF. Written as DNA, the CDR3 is TGTGCCTCCCAGGCCGGGGAAGAGGACCCCTTGAACACTGAAGCTTTCTTT.

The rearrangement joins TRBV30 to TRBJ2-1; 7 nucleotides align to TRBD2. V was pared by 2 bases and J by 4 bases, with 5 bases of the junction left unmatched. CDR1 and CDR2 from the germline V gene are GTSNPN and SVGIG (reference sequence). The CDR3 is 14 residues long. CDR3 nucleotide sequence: TGTGCCTGGAGTCCCATCGGGGGGTACAATGAGCAGTTCTTC. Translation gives CAWSPIGGYNEQFF.